The 20 T cell receptor beta chains presented below share a single source sample, sequenced in a study of blood T cell repertoires in COVID-19. Assay: immunoSEQ multiplex PCR; the TCRdb copy retains only in-frame clones and omits some. The data hold 40,000 to 50,000 clones, with 90% observed a single time. Material for sequencing was peripheral blood. The receptors stem from a human donor in a cohort sampled during active COVID-19.

The genes are TRBV2 and TRBJ1-1; tentative D call: TRBD1 (5 bases). The CDR3 length is 12 residues. V shed 6 bases and J shed 3 bases, with 8 bases lying between them. Per the germline V gene, CDR1 is SNHLY and CDR2 is FYNNEI. The CDR3 coding sequence is TGTGCCAGCAGACAGGTGGACACTGAAGCTTTCTTT. This sequence encodes CASRQVDTEAFF.

The chain employs TRBV4-1 and TRBJ1-4; D ambiguous. This CDR3 comprises 12 residues. Germline V gene sequence: CDR1 MGHRA, CDR2 YSYEKL. V lost 6 bases, J lost 7 bases, and 9 bases lay in between. The CDR3 here is CASSGRGEKLFF. DNA of the CDR3: TGCGCCAGCAGTGGGCGGGGTGAAAAACTGTTTTTT.

The CDR3, as DNA: TGTGCCAGCAGCAAAGGGGGGACACCCTCCTACGAGCAGTACGTC. Translated, it gives CASSKGGTPSYEQYV. This chain connects TRBV21-1 to TRBJ2-7; TRBD1, the table's D call, was not compared with the DNA. TRBV21-1 corresponds to a pseudogene. CDR3 length: 15 amino acids.

The rearrangement joins TRBV4-1 to TRBJ2-2; D unclear. Looked up from germline, CDR1 is MGHRA and CDR2 is YSYEKL. V lost 1 base and J 4 bases, leaving 4 bases between the germline ends. CDR3 length: 13 residues. The CDR3 spells CASSQVLTGELFF. The CDR3 bases are TGCGCCAGCAGCCAAGTACTCACCGGGGAGCTGTTTTTT.

In its sample, this clone was seen once. The chain carries TRBV5-6 and TRBJ2-7; the match to TRBD2 covers 11 bases. Germline CDR1 is SGHDT and CDR2 is YYEEEE. The V gene end was trimmed by 3 bases and the J gene end by 3 bases; junction bases not matched to a gene: 8. There are 16 residues in the CDR3. The CDR3 DNA follows: TGTGCCAGCAGCTGGGGACTAGCGGCTTCCCTCTACGAGCAGTACTTC. Its translation is CASSWGLAASLYEQYF.

The gene calls are TRBV12-5 and TRBJ1-1; 9 bases are shared with TRBD1. Germline-derived CDR1 and CDR2 are LGHNT and FRNRAP. This CDR3 has 16 residues. The junction had 6 bases not matched to a gene; V was cut back by 0 bases and J by 4 bases. CDR3 sequence reads: CASGLVVTGGFTEAFF. For the CDR3, the DNA is TGTGCTAGTGGTTTGGTTGTGACAGGGGGATTCACTGAAGCTTTCTTT.

The V call is TRBV16, the J call TRBJ1-5; D is possibly TRBD1 (6 bases). Trimming took off 5 bases at V and 6 bases at J, with 14 bases between the two ends. Germline CDR1 is KGHSY and CDR2 is FQNENV. The CDR3 extends over 14 amino acids. DNA for the CDR3: TGTGCCAGCAGCAACGACAGGATGGGTCAGCCCCAGCATTTT. Residues: CASSNDRMGQPQHF.

V is TRBV19 and J is TRBJ1-4, with 7 bases matching TRBD1. This CDR3 spans 17 amino acids. Germline V gene lookup returns CDR1 LNHDA and CDR2 SQIVND (reference sequence). The V segment lost 5 bases and the J segment 0 bases; nucleotides outside the gene matches: 9. CDR3 amino acids: CASSPYYRGSTNEKLFF. In DNA form, the CDR3 reads TGTGCCAGTAGTCCCTACTACAGGGGTTCAACTAATGAAAAACTGTTTTTT.

The chain combines TRBV30 with TRBJ2-7; the match to TRBD2 covers 8 bases. CDR3 length equals 15 residues. Looked up from germline, CDR1 is GTSNPN and CDR2 is SVGIG (reference sequence). After removal of 4 bases from V and 3 bases from J, the junction contained 11 bases not matched to a gene. The CDR3 sequence: CAWNLRRRGDYEQYV. The CDR3 DNA sequence: TGTGCCTGGAATTTGAGGAGGCGGGGGGACTACGAGCAGTACGTC.

The chain recombines TRBV4-1 with TRBJ2-7, with D maybe TRBD2 (6 bases). Trimming stripped 3 bases from V and 8 bases from J, with 17 bases between. CDR3 size: 14 residues. The germline V gene encodes CDR1 MGHRA and CDR2 YSYEKL. The CDR3, as DNA: TGCGCCAGCAGCCAGGGACTGGGGCTGGGAAAGCAGTACTTC. Translated: CASSQGLGLGKQYF.

This chain uses TRBV3-1 (or the pseudogene TRBV3-2) with TRBJ2-2; 9 nucleotides align to TRBD2. Germline CDR1 is LGHDT and CDR2 is YNNKEL (reference sequence). V dropped 0 bases and J dropped 3; count of bases not matched to a gene: 17. This CDR3 spans 21 amino acids. The CDR3 protein is CASSQDPWTSDGRVDTGELFF. CDR3 sequence (DNA): TGTGCCAGCAGCCAAGATCCGTGGACTAGCGACGGGAGGGTAGACACCGGGGAGCTGTTTTTT.

This chain connects TRBV7-6 to TRBJ2-7, with 10 bases identical to TRBD1. This CDR3 has 13 amino acids. Germline values: CDR1 SGHVS, CDR2 FNYEAQ. The trim removed 5 bases at V and 5 bases at J, leaving 3 bases unmatched. Here the CDR3 reads CASSAGQGHEQYV. The CDR3 nucleotides are TGTGCCAGCAGCGCGGGACAGGGGCACGAGCAGTACGTC.

The J gene is TRBJ1-2, the V gene TRBV21-1; TRBD1, the D gene given by the table, was not confirmed from the DNA. TRBV21-1 is termed a pseudogene. The CDR3 has 14 residues. The CDR3 here is CASHQYRGDYGYTF. The DNA of the CDR3 is TGTGCCAGCCATCAATACAGGGGAGACTATGGCTACACCTTC.

This clone was counted only a few times. V gene TRBV6-1 combines with J gene TRBJ1-3; TRBD1 is a possible D gene (6 bases). CDR3 length equals 16 residues. V was shortened by 4 bases and J by 4 bases, with 17 bases between the two germline ends. Germline loops: CDR1 MNHNS, CDR2 SASEGT. The CDR3 spells CASSVDGGAVGNTIYF. CDR3 in DNA: TGTGCCAGCAGTGTTGATGGGGGCGCAGTGGGAAACACCATATATTTT.

This clone appeared a single time. The CDR3 is CASSFSVGGRKSYAFF. The CDR3 nucleotides are TGTGCCAGCAGCTTCAGCGTCGGGGGGCGCAAATCGTACGCTTTCTTT. The chain combines TRBV5-4 with TRBJ1-1, with D tentatively TRBD1 (6 bases). Per germline, CDR1 SGHNT and CDR2 YYREEE (reference sequence). The CDR3 is 16 amino acids. The V and J ends lost 2 bases and 11 bases respectively, with 25 bases between them.

The chain is built from TRBV2 and TRBJ2-7, with D possibly TRBD2 on 5 matching bases. Trimming removed 6 bases from V and 6 bases from J, with 12 bases in between. Germline V gene lookup returns CDR1 SNHLY and CDR2 FYNNEI. The CDR3 loop spans 12 amino acids. DNA for the CDR3: TGTGCCAGCAGGCAGGAGGTTGGCGAGCAGTACTTC. Translation gives CASRQEVGEQYF.

This chain connects TRBV3-1 (or the pseudogene TRBV3-2) to TRBJ1-2; D remains ambiguous. The CDR3 length is 13 residues. Germline V gene lookup returns CDR1 LGHDT and CDR2 YNNKEL (reference sequence). The ends were cut back, 3 bases at V and 4 bases at J, with 9 bases in the middle. The CDR3 nucleotides read TGTGCCAGCAGCCAGTCAGGAAGCTATGGCTACACCTTC. Amino acids: CASSQSGSYGYTF.

As DNA, the CDR3 is TGTGCCAGCAGCTTTCCAGGGGAAAGGGACAATGAGCAGTTCTTC. It codes for CASSFPGERDNEQFF. V gene TRBV5-4 combines with J gene TRBJ2-1; perhaps TRBD1 as D (6 bases). The CDR3 covers 15 residues. Germline V CDR1 and CDR2: SGHNT, YYREEE (reference sequence). V shed 2 bases and J shed 5 bases, with 14 bases lying between them.

This chain connects TRBV24-1 to TRBJ2-7, with 10 bases that match TRBD2. The CDR3 sequence is 15 residues long. Per germline, CDR1 KGHDR and CDR2 SFDVKD. V lost 3 bases to trimming and J lost 3 bases; unmatched junction nucleotides: 4. CDR3 region: CATSDPRTSGYEQYF. CDR3 coding DNA: TGTGCCACCAGTGATCCCAGGACTAGCGGCTACGAGCAGTACTTC.

The chain uses TRBV19 and TRBJ1-3; D is possibly TRBD1 (5 bases). The CDR3 runs 14 residues. In germline, CDR1 is LNHDA, CDR2 SQIVND (reference sequence). V lost 7 bases to trimming and J lost 0 bases, with 10 bases between them. The CDR3 sequence is CASTSGHSGNTIYF. The CDR3 region has the DNA TGTGCCAGTACCTCAGGGCACTCTGGAAACACCATATATTTT.